This T cell receptor (beta chain) was captured in a study of blood T cell repertoires in COVID-19. In the original analysis: Estimates of nucleated cell counts were drawn from the amplification of reference gene primers. Profiling relied on immunoSEQ multiplex PCR, and the TCRdb table lists in-frame clones only, not all of them. The V and J calls and clone size are taken from that table; D and trimming were inferred from the DNA. The sample consists of about 140,000 clones, about 80% of them appearing once. The sequence was obtained from a man in his 70s who had recovered from COVID-19. Sequencing input: peripheral blood.

CDR3 sequence reads: CASSLVGSTYGNIQYF. DNA for the CDR3: TGCGCCAGCAGCTTGGTGGGTAGCACCTACGGAAACATTCAGTACTTC. The chain is built from TRBV5-1 and TRBJ2-4; D gene ambiguous. This CDR3 region has 16 residues. Trimming removed 0 bases at V and 6 bases at J, with 16 bases between. Germline CDR1 reads SGHRS; CDR2 reads YFSETQ.